Following are 32 T cell receptor beta chains from one sample sequenced in a study of T cells in tumors after PD-1 blockade. Clones were sequenced by immunoSEQ multiplex PCR, and TCRdb holds only the in-frame ones, with some missing. The data show some 13,000 clones, roughly 70% seen once. Sequenced material: tumor tissue, taken after anti-PD-1 treatment. All receptors derive from a human donor with cutaneous squamous cell carcinoma.

The rearrangement joins TRBV5-4 to TRBJ2-1; the D gene is possibly TRBD2 (7 bases). Trimming shortened V by 0 bases and J by 0 bases, and 16 bases separated the two germline ends. The CDR3 length is 18 residues. CDR1 and CDR2 from the germline V gene are SGHNT and YYREEE (reference sequence). The CDR3 spells CASSLAPSAGASYNEQFF. For the CDR3, the DNA is TGTGCCAGCAGCTTGGCCCCTTCGGCGGGGGCCTCCTACAATGAGCAGTTCTTC.

The chain combines TRBV30 with TRBJ2-5, with no clear D. The CDR3 spans 12 residues. The germline V gene encodes CDR1 GTSNPN and CDR2 SVGIG (reference sequence). V was trimmed by 2 bases and J by 5 bases, leaving 9 bases between them. The CDR3 loop reads CAWSSGTETQYF. CDR3 DNA: TGTGCCTGGAGTTCGGGTACGGAGACCCAGTACTTC. Drawing the rest from reference TRBV30 and TRBJ2-5, the complete variable domain is SQTIHQWPATLVQPVGSPLSLECTVEGTSNPNLYWYRQAAGRGLQLLFYSVGIGQISSEVPQNLSASRPQDRQFILSSKKLLLSDSGFYLCAWSSGTETQYFGPGTRLLVL.

This chain connects TRBV5-1 to TRBJ2-1; D remains ambiguous. V shed 2 bases and J shed 4 bases, with 10 bases lying between them. The CDR3 is 14 amino acids. Per germline, CDR1 SGHRS and CDR2 YFSETQ. The CDR3 sequence: CASSFEIEYNEQFF. CDR3 bases: TGCGCCAGCAGCTTTGAAATTGAGTACAATGAGCAGTTCTTC. The whole variable domain, remainder taken from reference TRBV5-1 and TRBJ2-1, is KAGVTQTPRYLIKTRGQQVTLSCSPISGHRSVSWYQQTPGQGLQFLFEYFSETQRNKGNFPGRFSGRQFSNSRSEMNVSTLELGDSALYLCASSFEIEYNEQFFGPGTRLTVL.

This clone showed up just a few times. The genes are TRBV2 and TRBJ1-4; TRBD1 matches 9 bases. Germline CDR1 reads SNHLY; CDR2 reads FYNNEI. With V trimmed by 2 bases and J by 7 bases, 5 bases remained unmatched. This CDR3 spans 15 amino acids. The chain's CDR3 is CASSESQGAREKLFF. The CDR3 nucleotides read TGTGCCAGCAGTGAATCACAGGGGGCGCGTGAAAAACTGTTTTTT.

This chain joins TRBV19 and TRBJ2-7; D possibly uses TRBD1 or TRBD2 (5 bases each). CDR1 is LNHDA and CDR2 is SQIVND in the germline V gene (reference sequence). Between the trimmed V and J ends, which lost 8 bases and 3 bases, there was a span of 23 bases. The CDR3 runs 16 residues. CDR3 protein: CASRGTSQGIRYEQYF. The CDR3, as DNA: TGTGCCAGTCGTGGGACGAGTCAAGGAATTCGCTACGAGCAGTACTTC.

This clone is a singleton in its sample. The rearrangement links TRBV10-1 to TRBJ2-5, with D perhaps matching TRBD2 (6 bases). Trimming stripped 4 bases from V and 5 bases from J, with 11 bases between. Germline CDR1 is WNHNN and CDR2 is SYGVQD (reference sequence). The length of the CDR3 is 13 residues. The CDR3 is CASSGGVGETQYF. CDR3 nucleotide sequence: TGCGCCAGCAGTGGCGGGGTTGGGGAGACCCAGTACTTC.

The rearrangement joins TRBV6-2 or TRBV6-3 to TRBJ1-5; 7 bases agree with TRBD1. The CDR3 extends over 14 amino acids. Looked up from germline, CDR1 is MNHEY and CDR2 is SVGEGT. V shed 5 bases and J 2 bases; nucleotides not matched to a gene: 3. The CDR3: CASSDRAGNQPQHF. In nucleotides, the CDR3 is TGTGCCAGCAGTGACAGGGCGGGCAATCAGCCCCAGCATTTT.

The V call is TRBV4-3, the J call TRBJ2-1; 9 nucleotides line up with TRBD2. Trimming cost V 0 bases and J 9 bases; bases outside gene matches: 18. This CDR3 contains 19 residues. Germline V CDR1 and CDR2: LGHNA, YSLEER. The CDR3 nucleotides read TGCGCCAGCAGCCAAGATGAGACTAGCGGTTCACGCCCAGGGTTTGAGCAGTTCTTC. Translated: CASSQDETSGSRPGFEQFF.

The chain has TRBV14 and TRBJ1-3, with no clear D. Looked up from germline, CDR1 is SGHDN and CDR2 is FVKESK. V dropped 1 base and J dropped 1 base, with 8 bases sitting between them. The CDR3 is made up of 15 amino acids. In DNA, the CDR3 is TGTGCCAGCAGCCAAGGGCAGAAGTCTGGAAACACCATATATTTT. Protein: CASSQGQKSGNTIYF.

This clone was counted between two and nine times. The chain joins TRBV5-1 to TRBJ2-2, with D unclear. The germline V gene encodes CDR1 SGHRS and CDR2 YFSETQ. This CDR3 region has 16 residues. With 4 bases removed from V and 0 bases from J, the gap between germline ends came to 13 bases. The CDR3 sequence: CASSTEGRTNTGELFF. CDR3 bases: TGCGCCAGCAGCACAGAAGGACGGACGAACACCGGGGAGCTGTTTTTT.

The chain couples TRBV24-1 to TRBJ2-6, with D possibly TRBD2 on 5 matching bases. The CDR3 is made up of 16 amino acids. Germline V CDR1 and CDR2: KGHDR, SFDVKD. Trimming left V 4 bases short and J 0 bases short, with 9 bases between. The CDR3 DNA reads TGTGCCACCAGTGAGCGGACTCTCTCTGGGGCCAACGTCCTGACTTTC. Protein sequence: CATSERTLSGANVLTF.

The chain recombines TRBV5-1 with TRBJ1-3; no reliable D call. Germline V gives CDR1 SGHRS, CDR2 YFSETQ. Trimming cost V 0 bases and J 0 bases, with 7 bases left between them. CDR3 length equals 15 residues. The CDR3 DNA reads as TGCGCCAGCAGCTTGGAAAGTCGCTCTGGAAACACCATATATTTT. It specifies CASSLESRSGNTIYF.

This clone is a singleton in its sample. The V and J genes are TRBV6-5 and TRBJ1-6; possibly TRBD1 for D (6 bases). The CDR3 loop spans 16 amino acids. V was cut by 4 bases and J by 6 bases, with 16 bases left in between. Looked up from germline, CDR1 is MNHEY and CDR2 is SVGAGI. CDR3 bases: TGTGCCAGCAGTTCCAGTTGGACAGCGACTAATTCACCCCTCCACTTT. This codes for CASSSSWTATNSPLHF.

This clone appeared a few times. This chain connects TRBV12-3 or TRBV12-4 to TRBJ2-7; TRBD1 aligns across 7 bases. The CDR3 has 13 residues. V shed 7 bases, J shed 2 bases, and the junction held 5 bases outside the gene matches. This CDR3 reads CASTQTGTYEQYF. In DNA, the CDR3 is TGTGCCAGCACCCAGACAGGGACCTACGAGCAGTACTTC.

The rearrangement joins TRBV28 to TRBJ2-1; 9 nucleotides align to TRBD2. This CDR3 comprises 18 residues. The V gene's germline CDR1 is MDHEN and CDR2 SYDVKM. V shed 8 bases, J shed 3 bases, and the junction held 17 bases outside the gene matches. CDR3 sequence: CASGGIDGTSRNYNEQFF. CDR3 DNA: TGTGCCAGCGGCGGCATAGATGGGACTAGCAGAAACTACAATGAGCAGTTCTTC.

The J gene is TRBJ2-5, the V gene TRBV11-1; D is ambiguous. Trimming pared 0 bases from V and 3 bases from J, leaving 5 bases between. CDR3 size: 13 residues. The germline V gene has CDR1 SGHAT and CDR2 FQDESV (reference sequence). The CDR3 nucleotides read TGTGCCAGCAGCTTAGCCCAGAAAGAGACCCAGTACTTC. The encoded protein is CASSLAQKETQYF.

The chain employs TRBV18 and TRBJ2-5, with unresolved D. This CDR3 region has 13 residues. Trimming removed 1 base from V and 4 bases from J, with 7 bases in between. CDR1 KGHSH and CDR2 LQKENI come from the germline V gene. For the CDR3, the DNA is TGTGCCAGCTCACCACAGGGTGGAGAGACCCAGTACTTC. It yields the protein CASSPQGGETQYF. The full variable domain, completed using reference TRBV18 and TRBJ2-5, is NAGVMQNPRHLVRRRGQEARLRCSPMKGHSHVYWYRQLPEEGLKFMVYLQKENIIDESGMPKERFSAEFPKEGPSILRIQQVVRGDSAAYFCASSPQGGETQYFGPGTRLLVL.

The J gene is TRBJ2-1, the V gene TRBV4-1; 8 bases align to TRBD2. Germline assignment: CDR1 MGHRA and CDR2 YSYEKL. With V trimmed by 3 bases and J by 8 bases, 15 bases remained unmatched. This CDR3 has 17 amino acids. CDR3 region: CASSQTGARGVSYEQFF. Here the CDR3 DNA reads TGCGCCAGCAGCCAGACGGGGGCGCGGGGGGTTAGTTATGAGCAGTTCTTC.

This clone was found a few times. The chain recombines TRBV10-3 with TRBJ1-5, with 10 bases identical to TRBD1. This CDR3 spans 15 amino acids. The germline CDR1 and CDR2 sequences are ENHRY and SYGVKD. Unmatched junction bases numbered 1, after V lost 1 base and J lost 4 bases. CDR3 loop: CAISEWGQGNQPQHF. In DNA form, the CDR3 reads TGTGCCATCAGTGAGTGGGGACAGGGGAATCAGCCCCAGCATTTT.

The rearrangement links TRBV5-8 to TRBJ1-2, with a weak D call TRBD1 (5 bases). Germline CDR1 and CDR2: SGHTS and YDEGEE. The CDR3 has 12 amino acids. V lost 0 bases, J lost 5 bases, and 5 bases lay in between. CDR3 region: CASSLGQYGYTF. The CDR3 DNA reads as TGTGCCAGCAGCTTGGGACAGTATGGCTACACCTTC.

The chain's CDR3 is CASSYSQTPHTEAFF. The CDR3 DNA reads as TGTGCCAGCAGTTACTCCCAGACACCCCACACTGAAGCTTTCTTT. V usage is TRBV6-6 and J usage is TRBJ1-1; D unclear. Trimming stripped 0 bases from V and 3 bases from J, with 11 bases between. Germline V gene sequence: CDR1 MNHNY, CDR2 SVGAGI (reference sequence). The CDR3 extends over 15 amino acids.

The chain has TRBV28 and TRBJ1-2; tentative D call: TRBD1 (6 bases). The germline CDR1 and CDR2 sequences are MDHEN and SYDVKM. Trimming stripped 6 bases from V and 1 base from J, with 12 bases between. The CDR3 extends over 14 amino acids. The DNA for the CDR3 is TGTGCCAGCAGAGCAACAGGGCTTAACTATGGCTACACCTTC. As protein: CASRATGLNYGYTF.

The V gene is TRBV4-2, the J gene TRBJ2-1; tentatively, D is TRBD1 or TRBD2 (5 bases each). Trimming removed 1 base at V and 8 bases at J, with 15 bases between. The CDR3 totals 15 residues. Germline-derived CDR1 and CDR2 are LGHNA and YNFKEQ. CDR3: CASSQVRGKAHEQFF. DNA for the CDR3: TGTGCCAGCAGCCAAGTCCGGGGCAAAGCCCATGAGCAGTTCTTC.

This rearrangement joins TRBV27 to TRBJ1-1; TRBD1 aligns across 9 bases. The CDR3 totals 15 residues. J gave up 1 base and V 6 bases, and 6 bases lay outside the gene matches. In germline, CDR1 is MNHEY, CDR2 SMNVEV (reference sequence). This CDR3 is CASRTGGNGNTEAFF. The CDR3 DNA reads TGTGCCAGCAGGACAGGGGGGAATGGGAACACTGAAGCTTTCTTT.

The rearrangement links TRBV6-7 to TRBJ1-5, with unresolved D. TRBV6-7 is reported as an ORF; its role is uncertain. V lost 4 bases, J lost 1 base, and 17 bases lay in between. This CDR3 spans 17 amino acids. CDR3 amino acids: CASSLPRLGLSNQPQHF. For the CDR3, the DNA is TGTGCCAGCAGTTTGCCACGTTTGGGCCTGAGCAATCAGCCCCAGCATTTT.

By share of the sample, this clone is medium-sized. The chain uses TRBV14 and TRBJ2-3; 13 bases fit TRBD2. V shed 1 base and J 5 bases; nucleotides not matched to a gene: 3. CDR3 size: 16 residues. CDR1 and CDR2 from the germline V gene are SGHDN and FVKESK. CDR3 sequence reads: CASSQGLAGGVDTQYF. The CDR3 nucleotides are TGTGCCAGCAGCCAAGGACTAGCGGGAGGAGTAGATACGCAGTATTTT.

The chain recombines TRBV2 with TRBJ1-4; TRBD1 might be the D (6 bases). Per the germline V gene, CDR1 is SNHLY and CDR2 is FYNNEI. CDR3 length equals 15 residues. V lost 3 bases to trimming and J lost 3 bases, with 11 bases between them. This chain's CDR3 is CASSEGADSNEKLFF. In DNA form, the CDR3 reads TGTGCCAGCAGTGAGGGGGCAGACTCTAATGAAAAACTGTTTTTT.

The chain couples TRBV11-3 to TRBJ1-1; D not resolved. V was pared by 2 bases and J by 1 base, with 5 bases between. Germline CDR1 SGHNT, CDR2 YENEEA. This CDR3 is built from 13 residues. For the CDR3, the DNA is TGTGCCAGCAGCTTACGGCAGAACACTGAAGCTTTCTTT. It specifies CASSLRQNTEAFF.

Only a few counts were recorded for this clone. V usage is TRBV5-1 and J usage is TRBJ2-7; D unclear. Germline V gene lookup returns CDR1 SGHRS and CDR2 YFSETQ. V gave up 3 bases and J gave up 3 bases, with 19 bases separating them. The CDR3 is made up of 16 amino acids. The CDR3 is CASSSGVAPDHYEQYF. CDR3 coding DNA: TGCGCCAGCAGCTCTGGAGTAGCACCTGATCACTACGAGCAGTACTTC.

The chain combines TRBV27 with TRBJ1-4; D is possibly TRBD1 (5 bases). This CDR3 spans 16 amino acids. Trimming removed 7 bases from V and 7 bases from J, with 22 bases in between. CDR1 MNHEY and CDR2 SMNVEV come from the germline V gene (reference sequence). The CDR3 region has the DNA TGTGCCAGCACGGCAAGCCTAGGGGTAAAGAGTGAAAAACTGTTTTTT. Protein sequence: CASTASLGVKSEKLFF.

This sequence joins TRBV6-6 and TRBJ1-2; unclear D gene. V was trimmed by 8 bases and J by 0 bases, leaving 13 bases between them. This CDR3 is 14 amino acids long. Germline CDR1 MNHNY, CDR2 SVGAGI (reference sequence). CDR3 protein: CASSNGLANYGYTF. In DNA form, the CDR3 reads TGTGCCAGCTCAAACGGCTTAGCTAACTATGGCTACACCTTC.

The chain couples TRBV5-5 to TRBJ2-2; 9 nucleotides align to TRBD1. Germline V gene lookup returns CDR1 SGHKS and CDR2 YYEKEE (reference sequence). The CDR3 has 15 residues. Trimming removed 4 bases from V and 6 bases from J; junction bases left unmatched: 7. CDR3 in DNA: TGTGCCAGCAGCGAGGACAGGGGTGGGTCCGGGGAGCTGTTTTTT. Translation gives CASSEDRGGSGELFF.